These 10 T cell receptor beta chains originate from one sample sequenced in a study of shared clonotypes between healthy human individuals. Only CD45RO-negative cells positively selected for CCR7 counted as naive CD8 cells, so terminally differentiated effector memory CD45RA+ cells were excluded. Measured with immunoSEQ multiplex PCR; TCRdb has only the in-frame clones, and not every one. The repertoire has roughly 590,000 clones, roughly 96% of them found once; the top ten carry 0.09% to 0.13%. The sample taken for sequencing was naive CD8+ T cells sorted from blood. These receptors all come from a woman in her twenties or thirties in good health.

The genes are TRBV10-3 and TRBJ2-2, with TRBD2 identical over 11 bases. The junction had 13 bases not matched to a gene; V was cut back by 6 bases and J by 4 bases. In germline, CDR1 is ENHRY, CDR2 SYGVKD. The CDR3 has 18 residues. The DNA for the CDR3 is TGTGCCATCAGACCGGGACTAGCGGCGTTTCGTGGCACCGGGGAGCTGTTTTTT. It translates to CAIRPGLAAFRGTGELFF.

The CDR3 bases are TGTGCCAGCAGTCCCGTGATAGCGGGAGTGAAAGATACGCAGTATTTT. Protein sequence: CASSPVIAGVKDTQYF. This sequence joins TRBV7-7 and TRBJ2-3; TRBD2 matches at 9 bases. The CDR3 totals 16 residues. Looked up from germline, CDR1 is SSHAT and CDR2 is FNYEAQ (reference sequence). J lost 5 bases, V lost 6 bases, and 12 bases had no gene match.

The chain joins TRBV2 to TRBJ2-1; 9 bases align to TRBD2. From germline, CDR1 is SNHLY and CDR2 FYNNEI. This CDR3 region has 15 residues. The V gene end was trimmed by 2 bases and the J gene end by 9 bases; junction bases not matched to a gene: 8. In nucleotides, the CDR3 is TGTGCCAGCAGTGAATCGGGGGCTAGCGGGACTGAGCAGTTCTTC. Residues: CASSESGASGTEQFF.

V usage is TRBV6-5 and J usage is TRBJ1-1; D unresolved. Germline V CDR1 and CDR2: MNHEY, SVGAGI. This CDR3 has 13 residues. Trimming took off 8 bases at V and 5 bases at J, with 15 bases between the two ends. DNA for the CDR3: TGTGCCAGCCTAGGCGGTAGGAGTACTGAAGCTTTCTTT. It encodes CASLGGRSTEAFF.

This chain uses TRBV28 with TRBJ2-2, with TRBD2 matching 7 bases. V shed 3 bases and J 4 bases; nucleotides not matched to a gene: 11. The length of the CDR3 is 17 residues. Per the germline V gene, CDR1 is MDHEN and CDR2 is SYDVKM. The CDR3 spells CASSFFRLAESTGELFF. The CDR3 nucleotides are TGTGCCAGCAGTTTCTTTCGCCTAGCGGAATCCACCGGGGAGCTGTTTTTT.

The CDR3 sequence is CASSAQVIRITDTQYF. Here the CDR3 DNA reads TGTGCCAGCAGCGCCCAAGTGATCCGGATCACAGATACGCAGTATTTT. The J gene is TRBJ2-3, the V gene TRBV7-6, with no clear D. CDR1 and CDR2 from the germline V gene are SGHVS and FNYEAQ. CDR3 length equals 16 residues. Trimming took 5 bases from V and 2 from J, leaving 17 bases between them.

The CDR3 is CASSAGIPNYGYTF. In nucleotides, the CDR3 is TGTGCCAGCAGTGCCGGGATCCCTAACTATGGCTACACCTTC. This rearrangement joins TRBV28 to TRBJ1-2; no definite D call. V lost 5 bases to trimming and J lost 0 bases, with 10 bases between them. Germline CDR1 reads MDHEN; CDR2 reads SYDVKM. The CDR3 is 14 residues long.

The gene calls are TRBV11-2 and TRBJ2-5; TRBD1 aligns across 8 bases. CDR1 is SGHAT and CDR2 is FQNNGV in the germline V gene. CDR3 length: 15 amino acids. The trim removed 5 bases at V and 5 bases at J, leaving 10 bases unmatched. The CDR3 DNA follows: TGTGCCAGCAGCACAACGACAGGGGTTAGTGAGACCCAGTACTTC. It encodes CASSTTTGVSETQYF.

The rearrangement links TRBV6-6 to TRBJ2-7; D is uncertain. Germline V gene data show CDR1 as MNHNY and CDR2 as SVGAGI (reference sequence). CDR3 length: 14 residues. The V gene lost 7 bases and the J gene lost 5 bases, with 18 bases spanning the gap. The CDR3 sequence is CASTPGPRSDEQYF. The DNA of the CDR3 is TGTGCCAGCACCCCCGGGCCTCGGAGTGACGAGCAGTACTTC.

This rearrangement joins TRBV5-1 to TRBJ1-5; D is possibly TRBD1 (5 bases). V lost 0 bases to trimming and J lost 5 bases, with 15 bases between them. There are 16 residues in the CDR3. Germline CDR1 is SGHRS and CDR2 is YFSETQ. CDR3 region: CASSLDPDNPYQPQHF. The CDR3 nucleotides are TGCGCCAGCAGCTTGGACCCGGACAATCCGTATCAGCCCCAGCATTTT.